This T cell receptor beta chain was observed in a study of blood T cell repertoires in COVID-19. Study-level information: Whether acute or convalescent, the COVID-19 samples came from the United States, Italy and Spain.

The CDR3 covers 15 residues. V lost 5 bases, J lost 4 bases, and 5 bases stayed unmatched. Germline V gives CDR1 SGHRS, CDR2 YFSETQ. The assay was immunoSEQ multiplex PCR, and TCRdb's table has in-frame clones only and misses some. The sample comprises some 97,000 clones, around four fifths of which are singletons, and roughly 29% rests with the top ten. This chain links TRBV5-1 with TRBJ2-7, with 14 bases lining up with TRBD2. Sequencing input: peripheral blood. This clonotype was sampled from an older man with active or convalescent COVID-19. DNA for the CDR3: TGCGCCAGCAGAGTTGGACTAGCGGGGGGATACGAGCAGTACTTC. Translation gives CASRVGLAGGYEQYF.